Listed below are T cell receptor beta chains from one sample, sequenced in a study of T cell responses to AZD1222 COVID-19 vaccine. The table came from immunoSEQ multiplex PCR; TCRdb's copy has only in-frame clones and leaves some out. The sample consists of some 110,000 clones, roughly 82% of them appearing once. The input for sequencing was peripheral blood, taken on day 0 of AZD1222 vaccination. The origin of the receptors is an adult in good health. Both conserved end residues are part of each CDR3. Each record gives: V gene, D gene, clone size, J gene, CDR3 length, CDR3 DNA, CDR3 protein. A D gene is named only where the DNA matches it firmly. Size is omitted from some rows. Given values are once, few, many or a class for expanded clones.

v_call: TRBV7-9; d_call: -; clone_size: -; j_call: TRBJ2-4; cdr3_length: 15; cdr3_nt: TGTGCCAGCAGCTTCAGCGAACTAGCCAAAAACATTCAGTACTTC; cdr3_aa: CASSFSELAKNIQYF
v_call: TRBV18; d_call: -; clone_size: -; j_call: TRBJ1-1; cdr3_length: 15; cdr3_nt: TGTGCCAGCTCACCGGCGGGGGCCTCTTCATCTGAAGCTTTCTTT; cdr3_aa: CASSPAGASSSEAFF
v_call: TRBV9; d_call: -; clone_size: few; j_call: TRBJ1-5; cdr3_length: 14; cdr3_nt: TGTGCCAGCAGCGTAGGAGAGGGTGGGGAGCCCCAGCATTTT; cdr3_aa: CASSVGEGGEPQHF
v_call: TRBV30; d_call: -; clone_size: -; j_call: TRBJ2-3; cdr3_length: 13; cdr3_nt: TGTGCCTGGAGTCAGGGGTACGGAGATACGCAGTATTTT; cdr3_aa: CAWSQGYGDTQYF
v_call: TRBV7-9; d_call: -; clone_size: -; j_call: TRBJ1-1; cdr3_length: 14; cdr3_nt: TGTGCCAGCAGCTTAGGCACGGCGAACACTGAAGCTTTCTTT; cdr3_aa: CASSLGTANTEAFF
v_call: TRBV11-2; d_call: TRBD1; clone_size: -; j_call: TRBJ1-1; cdr3_length: 16; cdr3_nt: TGTGCCAGCAGCTTAGTTCCGGGACAGGGGAGCACTGAAGCTTTCTTT; cdr3_aa: CASSLVPGQGSTEAFF
v_call: TRBV4-3; d_call: -; clone_size: -; j_call: TRBJ1-6; cdr3_length: 16; cdr3_nt: TGCGCCAGCAGCCAAGCAGCGCAGATCGATAATTCACCCCTCCACTTT; cdr3_aa: CASSQAAQIDNSPLHF
v_call: TRBV4-3; d_call: -; clone_size: once; j_call: TRBJ1-2; cdr3_length: 15; cdr3_nt: TGCGCCAGCAGCCAAGCCGGGGTTGGTTACGGTGGCTACACCTTC; cdr3_aa: CASSQAGVGYGGYTF
v_call: TRBV3-1/TRBV3-2; d_call: -; clone_size: -; j_call: TRBJ2-1; cdr3_length: 11; cdr3_nt: TGTGCCAGCAGCCAAGAGGTTCGGACGTTCTTC; cdr3_aa: CASSQEVRTFF
v_call: TRBV19; d_call: TRBD1; clone_size: -; j_call: TRBJ1-4; cdr3_length: 17; cdr3_nt: TGTGCCAGTAGAGGACAGGTTTCTACCTGGGTGGTCGAAAAACTGTTTTTT; cdr3_aa: CASRGQVSTWVVEKLFF
v_call: TRBV13; d_call: -; clone_size: -; j_call: TRBJ2-7; cdr3_length: 19; cdr3_nt: TGTGCCAGCAGCTTATCTGCTGGAACAATAGGAGTACAGGCTTACGAGCAGTACTTC; cdr3_aa: CASSLSAGTIGVQAYEQYF
v_call: TRBV7-8; d_call: -; clone_size: few; j_call: TRBJ2-1; cdr3_length: 13; cdr3_nt: TGTGCCAGCAGCGTATACAGGGCGGATGAGCAGTTCTTC; cdr3_aa: CASSVYRADEQFF
v_call: TRBV18; d_call: -; clone_size: -; j_call: TRBJ1-2; cdr3_length: 13; cdr3_nt: TGTGCCAGCTCACCACTCGAGAACTATGGCTACACCTTC; cdr3_aa: CASSPLENYGYTF
v_call: TRBV18; d_call: TRBD1; clone_size: -; j_call: TRBJ1-6; cdr3_length: 15; cdr3_nt: TGTGCCAGCTCACCCGAGGGGGCCCCTAATTCACCCCTCCACTTT; cdr3_aa: CASSPEGAPNSPLHF
v_call: TRBV10-3; d_call: TRBD2; clone_size: -; j_call: TRBJ2-2; cdr3_length: 16; cdr3_nt: TGTGCCATAACCCCGCGGCTAGCGGGGGGGGTGGGGGAGCTGTTTTTT; cdr3_aa: CAITPRLAGGVGELFF
v_call: TRBV20-1; d_call: -; clone_size: -; j_call: TRBJ2-7; cdr3_length: 11; cdr3_nt: TGCAGTGCCTTAACAGGGTACGAGCAGTACTTC; cdr3_aa: CSALTGYEQYF
v_call: TRBV5-1; d_call: -; clone_size: -; j_call: TRBJ2-7; cdr3_length: 15; cdr3_nt: TGCGCCAGCAGCTGGGGCACGGGGGAAATGTACGAGCAGTACTTC; cdr3_aa: CASSWGTGEMYEQYF
v_call: TRBV3-1/TRBV3-2; d_call: TRBD1; clone_size: few; j_call: TRBJ1-3; cdr3_length: 15; cdr3_nt: TGTGCCAGCAGCCTCGGGACAGCCTCTGGAAACACCATATATTTT; cdr3_aa: CASSLGTASGNTIYF
v_call: TRBV5-4; d_call: -; clone_size: -; j_call: TRBJ2-1; cdr3_length: 15; cdr3_nt: TGTGCCAGCAGCTACCGAACAGGGATCTACAATGAGCAGTTCTTC; cdr3_aa: CASSYRTGIYNEQFF
v_call: TRBV10-3; d_call: -; clone_size: -; j_call: TRBJ2-7; cdr3_length: 13; cdr3_nt: TGTGCCATCAGTGACCGAGCGGACTACGAGCAGTACTTC; cdr3_aa: CAISDRADYEQYF
v_call: TRBV6-5; d_call: -; clone_size: -; j_call: TRBJ2-7; cdr3_length: 14; cdr3_nt: TGTGCCAGCAGTTTGGGGGGCAGCTCCTACGAGCAGTACTTC; cdr3_aa: CASSLGGSSYEQYF
v_call: TRBV6-1; d_call: -; clone_size: -; j_call: TRBJ2-3; cdr3_length: 15; cdr3_nt: TGTGCCAGCAGAGAAGTGGGGGGGCCCACAGATACGCAGTATTTT; cdr3_aa: CASREVGGPTDTQYF